This T cell receptor beta chain was captured in a study of blood T cell repertoires in COVID-19. Study as a whole: The study drew acute and convalescent COVID-19 samples from the United States, Italy and Spain. The cDNA or gDNA used as material had been derived from T cells, B-cell-depleted T cells, or PBMCs.

In the authors' workflow: Amplification with reference gene primers provided the estimates of nucleated cell counts. Clones were read by immunoSEQ multiplex PCR, and TCRdb kept only the in-frame ones, dropping some. From that table come the V and J calls and clone size; the DNA was used to work out D and trimming. This table holds 250,000 to 350,000 clones, roughly 84% found once. Those enrolled in Seattle joined during active infection and were followed longitudinally afterward. Germline loops: CDR1 MDHEN, CDR2 SYDVKM. CDR3 length equals 16 residues. V shed 3 bases, J shed 8 bases, and the junction held 9 bases outside the gene matches.

This clonotype originated in a human donor with COVID-19, enrolled during active disease. The donor label of this sample is uncertain. The chain employs TRBV28 and TRBJ1-4; 10 bases fit TRBD1. Sequenced: peripheral blood. This CDR3 is CASSLYGDRGMEKLFF. In DNA, the CDR3 is TGTGCCAGCAGTTTGTACGGGGACAGGGGTATGGAAAAACTGTTTTTT.